Described below is a single T cell receptor (beta chain) sequence and its context. The target antigen is unknown. Using RNA transcripts as the source, TCR beta CDR3 regions were amplified. The HTBI primer set was used in a first-round RT-PCR of the TCR CDR3. In TCRdb, the multiplex PCR reads were re-called with MiXCR into one record per CDR3 protein. The repertoire includes 450,000 to 700,000 distinct CDR3 sequences, 40% to 55% of them detected once, and roughly 19% sits in the top ten. The diagnostic basis comprised clinical symptoms, serum thyroxine and TRAb, thyroid ultrasound and orbital computed tomography. The data originate from a study of T cells in Graves' hyperthyroidism and ophthalmopathy. Deletions cut 0 bases from V and 5 bases from J, with 14 bases between. This CDR3 is built from 16 residues. The germline V gene encodes CDR1 SEHNR and CDR2 FQNEAQ (reference sequence). General study points: Clonotypes that were expanded in thyroid above 0.001 mostly appeared in blood too.

V gene TRBV7-9 combines with J gene TRBJ1-5; D not certain. The sample comprised peripheral blood or thyroid tissue (not recorded which). The clonotype was recovered from an adult woman with Graves' disease, either hyperthyroidism or ophthalmopathy (not recorded which). The CDR3 sequence is CASSLADGSKDQPQHF. The CDR3 DNA follows: TGTGCCAGCAGCTTAGCTGACGGCAGTAAAGATCAGCCCCAGCATTTT. The entire variable domain, with the rest obtained from reference TRBV7-9 and TRBJ1-5, is as follows: DTGVSQNPRHKITKRGQNVTFRCDPISEHNRLYWYRQTLGQGPEFLTYFQNEAQLEKSRLLSDRFSAERPKGSFSTLEIQRTEQGDSAMYLCASSLADGSKDQPQHFGDGTRLSIL.